A single sample is the source of the 30 T cell receptor beta chains below, sequenced in a study of blood T cell repertoires in COVID-19. The repertoire was sequenced with immunoSEQ multiplex PCR; TCRdb's copy has only in-frame clones and lacks some. The sample holds roughly 250,000 clones, around 90% seen once. Material: peripheral blood. The receptor set was obtained from a person aged 18-35 years with COVID-19, enrolled during active disease.

The V call is TRBV28, the J call TRBJ2-5, with 8 nucleotides matching TRBD2. Germline lookup yields CDR1 MDHEN and CDR2 SYDVKM. The CDR3 is 14 residues long. V shed 6 bases and J 0 bases; nucleotides not matched to a gene: 3. CDR3 sequence (DNA): TGTGCCAGCAGGCCGGGGGGGAACCAAGAGACCCAGTACTTC. This translates into CASRPGGNQETQYF.

The chain uses TRBV21-1 and TRBJ1-2; the table names TRBD1, a call not compared with the DNA. TRBV21-1 is a known pseudogene. The CDR3 spans 18 residues. Here the CDR3 DNA reads TGTGCCAGCACTTCCCTGGGGGCGATTCCACCCTCATACTATGGCTACACCTTC. Amino acid sequence: CASTSLGAIPPSYYGYTF.

V is TRBV18 and J is TRBJ2-7; D gene unclear. Germline lookup yields CDR1 KGHSH and CDR2 LQKENI. V shed 3 bases and J shed 2 bases, with 11 bases lying between them. The CDR3 contains 14 residues. The CDR3 reads CASSPRGTTYEQYF. The DNA for the CDR3 is TGTGCCAGCTCACCCCGCGGCACCACCTACGAGCAGTACTTC.

The chain carries TRBV6-6 and TRBJ2-3; D uncertain. The CDR3 is made up of 12 amino acids. V was clipped by 5 bases and J by 2 bases, with 5 bases between them. Germline CDR1 reads MNHNY; CDR2 reads SVGAGI (reference sequence). This CDR3 is CASSPITDTQYF. The CDR3 DNA is TGTGCCAGCAGTCCTATCACAGATACGCAGTATTTT.

The genes are TRBV4-1 and TRBJ2-5; possible D gene TRBD1, 6 bases. Trimming shortened V by 6 bases and J by 2 bases, and 16 bases separated the two germline ends. CDR3 size: 15 residues. The germline CDR1 and CDR2 sequences are MGHRA and YSYEKL. This CDR3 reads CASRRRTVTQETQYF. CDR3 nucleotides: TGCGCCAGCAGGCGCCGGACAGTAACACAAGAGACCCAGTACTTC.

The rearrangement links TRBV29-1 to TRBJ2-3; 10 bases are a match to TRBD2. Germline V gene sequence: CDR1 SQVTM, CDR2 ANQGSEA. CDR3 size: 15 residues. V trimming: 4 bases; J trimming: 2 bases; junction bases outside the gene matches: 6. CDR3 loop: CSVALTSGFTDTQYF. CDR3 nucleotides: TGCAGCGTTGCGCTGACTAGCGGGTTCACAGATACGCAGTATTTT.

The chain uses TRBV9 and TRBJ2-5, with 8 bases identical to TRBD1. The CDR3 has 14 amino acids. V was clipped by 4 bases and J by 5 bases; unmatched bases: 7. Germline V CDR1 and CDR2: SGDLS, YYNGEE. The CDR3 here is CASSPRTGMETQYF. For the CDR3, the DNA is TGTGCCAGCAGCCCCCGGACAGGGATGGAGACCCAGTACTTC.

V usage is TRBV5-4 and J usage is TRBJ2-2, with D unclear. The CDR3 extends over 15 amino acids. V was pared by 0 bases and J by 3 bases, with 9 bases between. Germline V gene sequence: CDR1 SGHNT, CDR2 YYREEE (reference sequence). DNA of the CDR3: TGTGCCAGCAGCTTGGAATGGGCAGACACCGGGGAGCTGTTTTTT. It is translated as CASSLEWADTGELFF.

The chain uses TRBV11-2 and TRBJ2-7; the D gene is possibly TRBD1 (5 bases). The CDR3 contains 14 residues. From germline, CDR1 is SGHAT and CDR2 FQNNGV. V was cut by 4 bases and J by 3 bases, with 13 bases left in between. CDR3 nucleotide sequence: TGTGCCAGCAGCTCAGGGCGGAATATCTACGAGCAGTACTTC. This codes for CASSSGRNIYEQYF. The full variable domain, completed using reference TRBV11-2 and TRBJ2-7, is EAGVAQSPRYKIIEKRQSVAFWCNPISGHATLYWYQQILGQGPKLLIQFQNNGVVDDSQLPKDRFSAERLKGVDSTLKIQPAKLEDSAVYLCASSSGRNIYEQYFGPGTRLTVT.

The chain employs TRBV6-5 and TRBJ2-7; D is unclear. Germline V gives CDR1 MNHEY, CDR2 SVGAGI. The CDR3 is 14 amino acids. V was trimmed by 8 bases and J by 2 bases, leaving 16 bases between them. The CDR3 DNA follows: TGTGCCAGCTCTCTGACACCAACCACCTACGAGCAGTACTTC. This encodes CASSLTPTTYEQYF.

The chain is built from TRBV29-1 and TRBJ1-1; 7 nucleotides line up with TRBD1. J was trimmed by 11 bases and V by 5 bases; bases with no gene match: 11. From germline, CDR1 is SQVTM and CDR2 ANQGSEA. CDR3 length equals 12 residues. For the CDR3, the DNA is TGCAGCGTTATAGGGGGCGGAGTGAATGCTTTCTTT. It specifies CSVIGGGVNAFF.

V and J are TRBV29-1 and TRBJ2-2; 10 nucleotides match TRBD2. Germline V lookup: CDR1 SQVTM, CDR2 ANQGSEA. The ends lost 5 bases at V and 7 bases at J; junction bases unmatched: 4. CDR3 length: 13 amino acids. CDR3 residues: CSVSSGRLGELFF. The CDR3, as DNA: TGCAGCGTTTCTAGCGGGAGACTCGGGGAGCTGTTTTTT.

The rearrangement joins TRBV7-9 to TRBJ2-7; 7 bases are a match to TRBD1. V was pared by 1 base and J by 3 bases, with 3 bases of the junction left unmatched. The CDR3 sequence is 14 residues long. CDR1 and CDR2 from the germline V gene are SEHNR and FQNEAQ (reference sequence). In DNA, the CDR3 is TGTGCCAGCAGCTTAGACAGGGGCCTCTACGAGCAGTACTTC. This sequence encodes CASSLDRGLYEQYF.

There are a few counts of this clone. The V and J genes are TRBV27 and TRBJ2-7; TRBD2 aligns across 13 bases. The junction had 8 bases not matched to a gene; V was cut back by 6 bases and J by 6 bases. CDR3 length: 15 amino acids. Looked up from germline, CDR1 is MNHEY and CDR2 is SMNVEV (reference sequence). The CDR3 DNA is TGTGCCAGCAGGGGACTAGCGGGGCTGGACGCCGAGCAGTACTTC. It is translated as CASRGLAGLDAEQYF.

The chain combines TRBV7-2 with TRBJ1-5, with D unresolved. CDR3 size: 13 residues. Trimming removed 1 base at V and 7 bases at J, with 8 bases between. Germline assignment: CDR1 SGHTA and CDR2 FQGNSA. For the CDR3, the DNA is TGTGCCAGCAGCTTAGAGTCTGGCCAGCCCCAGCATTTT. This sequence encodes CASSLESGQPQHF.

The genes are TRBV4-1 and TRBJ2-1; possible D gene TRBD2, 6 bases. Trimming removed 1 base at V and 0 bases at J, with 7 bases between. The germline V gene has CDR1 MGHRA and CDR2 YSYEKL. The CDR3 length is 15 residues. The CDR3 is CASSQVGGSYNEQFF. The CDR3 nucleotides read TGCGCCAGCAGCCAAGTGGGGGGCTCCTACAATGAGCAGTTCTTC.

V gene TRBV14 combines with J gene TRBJ2-1, with 7 bases matching TRBD2. Germline V lookup: CDR1 SGHDN, CDR2 FVKESK. CDR3 length: 12 residues. Germline trimming cut 5 bases from V and 10 bases from J; bases unmatched to any gene: 5. The CDR3, as DNA: TGTGCCAGCAGCTACGCGGGAGACGAGCAGTTCTTC. Protein product: CASSYAGDEQFF.

This clone came up a few times. The chain links TRBV9 to TRBJ2-5; no firm D call. From germline, CDR1 is SGDLS and CDR2 YYNGEE. V was trimmed by 3 bases and J by 1 base, leaving 10 bases between them. This CDR3 region has 14 residues. CDR3 DNA sequence: TGTGCCAGCAGCGGCCAGACTTCCCAAGAGACCCAGTACTTC. Residues: CASSGQTSQETQYF. The whole variable domain, remainder taken from reference TRBV9 and TRBJ2-5, is DSGVTQTPKHLITATGQRVTLRCSPRSGDLSVYWYQQSLDQGLQFLIQYYNGEERAKGNILERFSAQQFPDLHSELNLSSLELGDSALYFCASSGQTSQETQYFGPGTRLLVL.

The chain joins TRBV5-4 to TRBJ1-3; TRBD1 is a possible D gene (6 bases). V was clipped by 1 base and J by 0 bases, with 8 bases between them. The germline CDR1 and CDR2 sequences are SGHNT and YYREEE (reference sequence). The CDR3 spans 15 residues. The CDR3 is CASSLTGSSGNTIYF. The DNA for the CDR3 is TGTGCCAGCAGCTTGACAGGGTCCTCTGGAAACACCATATATTTT.

The chain recombines TRBV14 with TRBJ2-7; 9 bases match TRBD2. The CDR3 contains 14 residues. Trimming at V came to 4 bases and at J to 1 base, leaving 2 bases not matched to a gene. Germline V gene data show CDR1 as SGHDN and CDR2 as FVKESK. The CDR3 sequence: CASSLAGVSYEQYF. The CDR3 bases are TGTGCCAGCAGCCTAGCGGGAGTTTCCTACGAGCAGTACTTC.

The table lists this clone with a count of one. The rearrangement links TRBV5-1 to TRBJ2-1, with 10 nucleotides matching TRBD2. Germline trimming cut 4 bases from V and 7 bases from J; bases unmatched to any gene: 14. Germline CDR1 reads SGHRS; CDR2 reads YFSETQ. The CDR3 extends over 17 amino acids. For the CDR3, the DNA is TGCGCCAGCAGCATGACCCCCCTAGCGGGAGTAGGGAATGAGCAGTTCTTC. Its protein is CASSMTPLAGVGNEQFF.

The CDR3 DNA follows: TGTGCCAGCCTGAGACAGGGCGGAGGGACCGGGGAGCTGTTTTTT. Translating it yields CASLRQGGGTGELFF. This chain uses TRBV19 with TRBJ2-2, with D perhaps TRBD1 (7 bases). CDR1 LNHDA and CDR2 SQIVND come from the germline V gene (reference sequence). The V gene lost 9 bases and the J gene lost 5 bases, with 19 bases spanning the gap. There are 15 residues in the CDR3.

The rearrangement uses TRBV27 and TRBJ2-7; possible D gene TRBD1, 5 bases. This CDR3 is 13 amino acids long. With 7 bases removed from V and 0 bases from J, the gap between germline ends came to 10 bases. Germline assignment: CDR1 MNHEY and CDR2 SMNVEV (reference sequence). In nucleotides, the CDR3 is TGTGCCAGCACCGACAGATTCTCCTACGAGCAGTACTTC. Translated: CASTDRFSYEQYF.

With respect to this clone: Other DNA sequences in the same sample also yield this CDR3. The chain links TRBV6-5 to TRBJ2-7; TRBD2 matches at 9 bases. Trimming at V came to 0 bases and at J to 2 bases, leaving 5 bases not matched to a gene. Germline-derived CDR1 and CDR2 are MNHEY and SVGAGI. CDR3 size: 16 residues. The CDR3 is CASSYSLAGRAYEQYF. CDR3 DNA: TGTGCCAGCAGTTACTCACTAGCGGGTCGTGCCTACGAGCAGTACTTC.

V usage is TRBV6-2 or TRBV6-3 and J usage is TRBJ1-1; D is perhaps TRBD1 (6 bases). CDR3 length equals 16 residues. Trimming shortened V by 2 bases and J by 4 bases, and 17 bases separated the two germline ends. Germline lookup yields CDR1 MNHEY and CDR2 SVGEGT. The CDR3 here is CASSYRRERGGTEAFF. The DNA of the CDR3 is TGTGCCAGCAGTTACCGAAGGGAAAGGGGGGGCACTGAAGCTTTCTTT.

The V and J genes are TRBV5-1 and TRBJ2-2; D possibly corresponds to TRBD2 (6 bases). The CDR3 loop spans 15 amino acids. The germline V gene has CDR1 SGHRS and CDR2 YFSETQ. V dropped 4 bases and J dropped 0 bases, with 10 bases sitting between them. The CDR3, as DNA: TGCGCCAGCAGCCCGGGGACTTCGAACACCGGGGAGCTGTTTTTT. As protein: CASSPGTSNTGELFF.

The chain employs TRBV9 and TRBJ1-2; the D is unclear. The length of the CDR3 is 11 residues. V lost 7 bases and J 4 bases, leaving 8 bases between the germline ends. The germline CDR1 and CDR2 sequences are SGDLS and YYNGEE. The CDR3 DNA reads as TGTGCCAGCGGAGACCCCTATGGCTACACCTTC. Its protein is CASGDPYGYTF.

This chain links TRBV4-1 with TRBJ2-7; D is unclear. The CDR3 is 15 residues long. Germline-derived CDR1 and CDR2 are MGHRA and YSYEKL. V was shortened by 4 bases and J by 6 bases, with 19 bases between the two germline ends. CDR3 coding DNA: TGCGCCAGCAGCCTCACTCCCGGTCAACCGTCCGAGCAGTACTTC. As protein: CASSLTPGQPSEQYF.

This clone was recorded only once. V and J are TRBV4-2 and TRBJ2-3; the match to TRBD2 covers 8 bases. Unmatched junction bases numbered 6, after V lost 0 bases and J lost 4 bases. This CDR3 is built from 16 residues. Germline CDR1 reads LGHNA; CDR2 reads YNFKEQ. This CDR3 reads CASSQDLATSADTQYF. The CDR3 DNA follows: TGTGCCAGCAGCCAAGATTTAGCGACTAGCGCAGATACGCAGTATTTT.

The V call is TRBV27, the J call TRBJ1-1; D not resolved. The germline CDR1 and CDR2 sequences are MNHEY and SMNVEV (reference sequence). Trimming pared 4 bases from V and 3 bases from J, leaving 15 bases between. The CDR3 length is 15 residues. CDR3 sequence: CASSSRPGLDTEAFF. The CDR3 nucleotides are TGTGCCAGCAGTTCCCGACCGGGGTTGGACACTGAAGCTTTCTTT.